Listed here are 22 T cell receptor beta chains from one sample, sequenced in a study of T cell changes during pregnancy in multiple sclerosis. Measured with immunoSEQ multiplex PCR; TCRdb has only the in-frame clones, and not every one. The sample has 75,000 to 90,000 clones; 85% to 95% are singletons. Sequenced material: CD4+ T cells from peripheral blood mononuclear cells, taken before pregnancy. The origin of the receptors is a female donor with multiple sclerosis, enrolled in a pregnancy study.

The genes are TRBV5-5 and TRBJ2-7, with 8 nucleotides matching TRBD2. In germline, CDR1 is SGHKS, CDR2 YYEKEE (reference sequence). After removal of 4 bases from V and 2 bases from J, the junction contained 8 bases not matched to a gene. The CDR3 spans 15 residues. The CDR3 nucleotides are TGTGCCAGCAGCACTCCCGGACTAGCTACCTACGAGCAGTACTTC. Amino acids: CASSTPGLATYEQYF.

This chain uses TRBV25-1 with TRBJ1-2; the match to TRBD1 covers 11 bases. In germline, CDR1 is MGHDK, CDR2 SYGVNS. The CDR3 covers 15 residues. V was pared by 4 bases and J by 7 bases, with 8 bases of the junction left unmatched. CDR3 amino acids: CASSVGTGGLGGYTF. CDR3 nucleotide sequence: TGTGCCAGCAGTGTTGGGACAGGGGGTCTTGGTGGCTACACCTTC.

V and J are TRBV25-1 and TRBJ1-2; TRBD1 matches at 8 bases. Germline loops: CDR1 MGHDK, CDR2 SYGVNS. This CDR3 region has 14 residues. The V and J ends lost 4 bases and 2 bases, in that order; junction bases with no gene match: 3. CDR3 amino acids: CASSGTGRNYGYTF. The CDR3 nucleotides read TGTGCCAGCAGTGGGACAGGGAGAAACTATGGCTACACCTTC.

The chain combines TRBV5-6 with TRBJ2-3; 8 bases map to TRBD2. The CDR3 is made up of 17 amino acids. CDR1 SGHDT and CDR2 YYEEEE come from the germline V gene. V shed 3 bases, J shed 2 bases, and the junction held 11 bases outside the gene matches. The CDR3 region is CASSWAGGGIYTDTQYF. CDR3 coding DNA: TGTGCCAGCAGCTGGGCGGGAGGCGGAATTTACACAGATACGCAGTATTTT.

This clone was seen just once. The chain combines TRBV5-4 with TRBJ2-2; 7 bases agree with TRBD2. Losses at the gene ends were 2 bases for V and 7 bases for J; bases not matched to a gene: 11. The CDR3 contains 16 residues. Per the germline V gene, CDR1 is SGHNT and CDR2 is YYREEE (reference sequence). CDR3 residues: CASSFDGRPRGGELFF. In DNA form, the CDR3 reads TGTGCCAGCAGCTTTGACGGGAGGCCCCGGGGCGGGGAGCTGTTTTTT.

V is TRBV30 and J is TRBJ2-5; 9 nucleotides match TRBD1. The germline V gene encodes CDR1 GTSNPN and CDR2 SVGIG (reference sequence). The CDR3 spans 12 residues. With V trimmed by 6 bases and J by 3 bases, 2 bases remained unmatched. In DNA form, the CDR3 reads TGTGCCTGCAGGACAGGGGAAGAGACCCAGTACTTC. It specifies CACRTGEETQYF. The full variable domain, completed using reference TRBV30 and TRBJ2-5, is SQTIHQWPATLVQPVGSPLSLECTVEGTSNPNLYWYRQAAGRGLQLLFYSVGIGQISSEVPQNLSASRPQDRQFILSSKKLLLSDSGFYLCACRTGEETQYFGPGTRLLVL.

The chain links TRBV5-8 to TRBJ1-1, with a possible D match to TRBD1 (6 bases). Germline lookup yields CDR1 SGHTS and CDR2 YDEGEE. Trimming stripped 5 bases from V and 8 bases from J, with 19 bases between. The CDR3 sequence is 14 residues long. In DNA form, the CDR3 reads TGTGCCAGCAGTTGGGGACAACCATGGGAGGAAGCTTTCTTT. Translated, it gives CASSWGQPWEEAFF.

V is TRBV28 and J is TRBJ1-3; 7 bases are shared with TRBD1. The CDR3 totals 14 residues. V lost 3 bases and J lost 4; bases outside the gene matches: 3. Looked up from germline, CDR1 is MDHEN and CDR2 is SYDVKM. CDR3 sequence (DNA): TGTGCCAGCAGTTTGACAGGGAAAGGAAACACCATATATTTT. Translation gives CASSLTGKGNTIYF.

CDR3 coding DNA: TGTGCCAGCAGCCCCTGGACAGGGGGAGCCCCTAACTATGGCTACACCTTC. This codes for CASSPWTGGAPNYGYTF. This chain links TRBV11-2 with TRBJ1-2; 10 bases align to TRBD1. The CDR3 is 17 amino acids. Per germline, CDR1 SGHAT and CDR2 FQNNGV. After removal of 5 bases from V and 0 bases from J, the junction contained 9 bases not matched to a gene. Filled out from reference TRBV11-2 and TRBJ1-2, the complete variable domain reads EAGVAQSPRYKIIEKRQSVAFWCNPISGHATLYWYQQILGQGPKLLIQFQNNGVVDDSQLPKDRFSAERLKGVDSTLKIQPAKLEDSAVYLCASSPWTGGAPNYGYTFGSGTRLTVV.

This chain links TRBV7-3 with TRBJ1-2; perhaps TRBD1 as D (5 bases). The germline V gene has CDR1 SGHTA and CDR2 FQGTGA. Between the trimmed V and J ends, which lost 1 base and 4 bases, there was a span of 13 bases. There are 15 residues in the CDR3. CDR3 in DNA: TGTGCCAGCAGCTTAAATGGAGGGGCCTTCTATGGCTACACCTTC. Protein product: CASSLNGGAFYGYTF.

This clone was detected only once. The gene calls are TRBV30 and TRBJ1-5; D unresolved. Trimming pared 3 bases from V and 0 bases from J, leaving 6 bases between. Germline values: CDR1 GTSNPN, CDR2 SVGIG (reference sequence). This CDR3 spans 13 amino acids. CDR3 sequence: CAWSTASNQPQHF. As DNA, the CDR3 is TGTGCCTGGAGCACAGCTAGCAATCAGCCCCAGCATTTT.

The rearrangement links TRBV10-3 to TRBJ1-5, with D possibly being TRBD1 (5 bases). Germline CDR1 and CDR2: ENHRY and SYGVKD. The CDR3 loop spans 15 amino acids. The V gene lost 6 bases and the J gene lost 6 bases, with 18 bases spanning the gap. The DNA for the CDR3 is TGTGCCATCAGCGGGGACTTCGGATCCGGTCAGCCCCAGCATTTT. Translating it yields CAISGDFGSGQPQHF.

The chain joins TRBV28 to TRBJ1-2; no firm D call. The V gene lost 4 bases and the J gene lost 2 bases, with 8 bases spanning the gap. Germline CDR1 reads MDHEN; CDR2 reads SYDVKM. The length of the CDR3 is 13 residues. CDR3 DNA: TGTGCCAGCAGTTCGTGGGAGAACTATGGCTACACCTTC. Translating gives CASSSWENYGYTF.

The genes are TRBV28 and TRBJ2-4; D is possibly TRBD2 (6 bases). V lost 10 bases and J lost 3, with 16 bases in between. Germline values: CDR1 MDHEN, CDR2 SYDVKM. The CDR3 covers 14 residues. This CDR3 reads CATPGVGGKNIQYF. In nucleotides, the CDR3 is TGTGCCACCCCAGGAGTCGGGGGCAAAAACATTCAGTACTTC. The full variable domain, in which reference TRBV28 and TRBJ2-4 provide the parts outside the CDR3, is DVKVTQSSRYLVKRTGEKVFLECVQDMDHENMFWYRQDPGLGLRLIYFSYDVKMKEKGDIPEGYSVSREKKERFSLILESASTNQTSMYLCATPGVGGKNIQYFGAGTRLSVL.

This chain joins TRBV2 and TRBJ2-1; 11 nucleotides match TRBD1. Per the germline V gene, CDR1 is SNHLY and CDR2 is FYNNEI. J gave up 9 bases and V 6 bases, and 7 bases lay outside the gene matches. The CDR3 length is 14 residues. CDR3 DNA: TGTGCCAGCAGCCCGGACAGGGGGCCGGGTGAGCAGTTCTTC. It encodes CASSPDRGPGEQFF.

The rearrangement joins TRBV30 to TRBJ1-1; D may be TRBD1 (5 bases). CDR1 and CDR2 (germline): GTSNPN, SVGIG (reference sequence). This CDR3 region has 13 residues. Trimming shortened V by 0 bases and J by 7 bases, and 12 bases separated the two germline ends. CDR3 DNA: TGTGCCTGGAGTGTAAAAGGGGTCGGTGAAGCTTTCTTT. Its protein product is CAWSVKGVGEAFF.

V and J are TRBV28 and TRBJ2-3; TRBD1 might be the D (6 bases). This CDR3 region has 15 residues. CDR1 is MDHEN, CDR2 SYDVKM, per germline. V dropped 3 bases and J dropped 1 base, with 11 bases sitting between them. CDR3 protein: CASSFMAGGTDTQYF. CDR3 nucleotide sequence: TGTGCCAGCAGTTTCATGGCAGGGGGCACAGATACGCAGTATTTT.

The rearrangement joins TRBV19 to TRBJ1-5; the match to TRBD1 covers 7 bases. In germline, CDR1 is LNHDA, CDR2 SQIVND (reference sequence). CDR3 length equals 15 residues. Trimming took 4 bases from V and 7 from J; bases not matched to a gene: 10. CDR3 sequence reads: CASSTYRGAGQPQHF. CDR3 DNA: TGTGCCAGTAGTACCTACAGGGGTGCTGGCCAGCCCCAGCATTTT.

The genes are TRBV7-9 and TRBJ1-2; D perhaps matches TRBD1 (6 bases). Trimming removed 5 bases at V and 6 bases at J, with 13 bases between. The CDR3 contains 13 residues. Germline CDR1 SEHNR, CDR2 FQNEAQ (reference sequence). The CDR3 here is CASSPGQLDGYTF. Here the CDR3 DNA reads TGTGCCAGCAGCCCTGGACAGCTGGATGGCTACACCTTC.

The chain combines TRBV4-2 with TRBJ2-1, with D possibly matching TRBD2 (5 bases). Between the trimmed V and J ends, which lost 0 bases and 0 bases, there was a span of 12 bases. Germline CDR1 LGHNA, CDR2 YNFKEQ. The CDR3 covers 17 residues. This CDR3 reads CASSQDWTQSSYNEQFF. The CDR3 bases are TGTGCCAGCAGCCAAGATTGGACTCAAAGCTCCTACAATGAGCAGTTCTTC.

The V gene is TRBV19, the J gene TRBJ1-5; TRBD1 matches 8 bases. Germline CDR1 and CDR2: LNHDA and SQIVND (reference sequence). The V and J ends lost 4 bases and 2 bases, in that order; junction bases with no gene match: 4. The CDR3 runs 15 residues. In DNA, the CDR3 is TGTGCCAGTAGTACAGGGGGCGGTGGCAATCAGCCCCAGCATTTT. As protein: CASSTGGGGNQPQHF.

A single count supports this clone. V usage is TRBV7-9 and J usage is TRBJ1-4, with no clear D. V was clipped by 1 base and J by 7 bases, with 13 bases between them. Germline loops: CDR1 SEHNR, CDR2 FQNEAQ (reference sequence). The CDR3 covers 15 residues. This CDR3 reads CASSLDRGQGEKLFF. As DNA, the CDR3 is TGTGCCAGCAGCTTAGATCGGGGTCAAGGTGAAAAACTGTTTTTT.